Below, 4 T cell receptor beta chains from the same sample are listed, as sequenced in a study of yellow fever vaccine responses in identical twins. TCRdb fed the RT-PCR reads into MiXCR, producing one record per CDR3 protein. The sample has a few thousand distinct CDR3 sequences; more than 60% are singletons. Sequenced here: T cells from blood (PBMCs), unsorted or a sorted subset (not recorded which), sampled before or after yellow fever vaccination (not recorded which). Receptors originate from a woman in her late teens or twenties who received the yellow fever vaccine.

V usage is TRBV15 and J usage is TRBJ2-7; 7 bases line up with TRBD1. Germline CDR1 reads LNHNV; CDR2 reads YYDKDF (reference sequence). The CDR3 is 14 residues long. V lost 0 bases to trimming and J lost 3 bases; unmatched junction nucleotides: 2. The CDR3 DNA sequence: TGTGCCACCAGCAGAGAAGGGACAGTCTACGAGCAGTACTTC. It codes for CATSREGTVYEQYF.

The chain couples TRBV7-2 to TRBJ1-1; D perhaps matches TRBD1 (5 bases). Between the trimmed V and J ends, which lost 5 bases and 5 bases, there was a span of 12 bases. CDR1 SGHTA and CDR2 FQGNSA come from the germline V gene. CDR3 length: 13 residues. The chain's CDR3 is CASSGLRVTEAFF. In DNA form, the CDR3 reads TGTGCCAGCAGCGGTCTCAGGGTGACTGAAGCTTTCTTT. The full variable domain, completed using reference TRBV7-2 and TRBJ1-1, is GAGVSQSPSNKVTEKGKDVELRCDPISGHTALYWYRQSLGQGLEFLIYFQGNSAPDKSGLPSDRFSAERTGGSVSTLTIQRTQQEDSAVYLCASSGLRVTEAFFGQGTRLTVV.

This clonotype was picked up a small number of times. The CDR3 DNA is TGCAGCGTGAGGCAGGGGGGCGACTATGGCTACACCTTC. Protein product: CSVRQGGDYGYTF. This chain connects TRBV29-1 to TRBJ1-2; 7 bases match TRBD1. Germline CDR1 and CDR2: SQVTM and ANQGSEA. The CDR3 has 13 residues. J lost 3 bases, V lost 6 bases, and 7 bases had no gene match.

The CDR3 sequence is CASSQEAGRDQPQHF. The CDR3 DNA reads as TGCGCCAGCAGCCAAGAGGCAGGGCGGGACCAGCCCCAGCATTTT. The chain combines TRBV4-3 with TRBJ1-5; tentative D call: TRBD1 (5 bases). V dropped 0 bases and J dropped 7 bases, with 13 bases sitting between them. In germline, CDR1 is LGHNA, CDR2 YSLEER. This CDR3 is built from 15 residues.